The 23 T cell receptor beta chains below come from one sample, sequenced in a study of CD8 T cells in Susac syndrome. After extraction with the RNeasy kit, roughly 0.5 to 1 ug of the RNA was reverse transcribed using random hexamers. Using its own MiXCR run on the immunoSEQ multiplex PCR reads, TCRdb lists one record per CDR3 protein. This sample has some 200,000 distinct CDR3 sequences, with over 85% found just once. Source material: CD4+ T cells from PBMCs. The receptors derive from a human donor in good health.

This clonotype was seen a single time. The genes are TRBV20-1 and TRBJ2-3; D may match TRBD1 or TRBD2 (5 bases each). Trimming shortened V by 4 bases and J by 3 bases, and 14 bases separated the two germline ends. The CDR3 is made up of 14 amino acids. Germline V lookup: CDR1 DFQATT, CDR2 SNEGSKA (reference sequence). In DNA form, the CDR3 reads TGCAGTGCTATCGACAGTTCGGGGACAGATACGCAGTATTTT. Its protein product is CSAIDSSGTDTQYF.

The chain uses TRBV12-3 or TRBV12-4 and TRBJ1-2; D ambiguous. The CDR3 loop spans 15 amino acids. Between the trimmed V and J ends, which lost 4 bases and 4 bases, there was a span of 16 bases. The CDR3 here is CASSSPDIHPYGYTF. CDR3 DNA: TGTGCCAGCAGTTCCCCCGACATCCACCCCTATGGCTACACCTTC.

The chain combines TRBV6-2 or TRBV6-3 with TRBJ1-5; D may be TRBD1 (5 bases). The germline V gene has CDR1 MNHEY and CDR2 SVGEGT. This CDR3 contains 15 residues. Trimming took off 6 bases at V and 2 bases at J, with 14 bases between the two ends. The CDR3 sequence is CASSRIQGRNQPQHF. As DNA, the CDR3 is TGTGCCAGCAGCAGAATTCAGGGTCGCAATCAGCCCCAGCATTTT.

The genes are TRBV9 and TRBJ2-3, with D tentatively TRBD2 (5 bases). CDR3 size: 14 residues. Trimming took 4 bases from V and 1 from J, leaving 10 bases between them. Germline-derived CDR1 and CDR2 are SGDLS and YYNGEE. CDR3 sequence: CASSNLLGTDTQYF. Here the CDR3 DNA reads TGTGCCAGCAGCAACTTACTAGGCACAGATACGCAGTATTTT.

The gene calls are TRBV28 and TRBJ2-3; no clear D gene. This CDR3 region has 13 residues. Per the germline V gene, CDR1 is MDHEN and CDR2 is SYDVKM. Trimming removed 4 bases from V and 2 bases from J, with 7 bases in between. Here the CDR3 reads CASSSSLTDTQYF. The CDR3 nucleotides are TGTGCCAGCAGTTCCTCCCTCACAGATACGCAGTATTTT.

This clonotype appeared once. The chain couples TRBV30 to TRBJ1-1, with no clear D. Looked up from germline, CDR1 is GTSNPN and CDR2 is SVGIG (reference sequence). Trimming took 2 bases from V and 4 from J, leaving 5 bases between them. This CDR3 is 11 amino acids long. The CDR3 loop is CAWSFSTEAFF. DNA for the CDR3: TGTGCCTGGAGTTTTAGCACTGAAGCTTTCTTT.

This chain links TRBV29-1 with TRBJ2-1; D is perhaps TRBD1 or TRBD2 (6 bases each). This CDR3 is built from 14 residues. The germline V and J ends were trimmed by 6 bases and 10 bases, with 22 bases remaining between them. Per germline, CDR1 SQVTM and CDR2 ANQGSEA. CDR3 nucleotide sequence: TGCAGCGTGCCCCGTGGCGGGACATCCGGGGAGCAGTTCTTC. Protein product: CSVPRGGTSGEQFF.

This rearrangement joins TRBV30 to TRBJ2-1, with D possibly being TRBD1 (6 bases). V lost 2 bases and J lost 6, with 11 bases in between. This CDR3 contains 13 residues. Germline loops: CDR1 GTSNPN, CDR2 SVGIG (reference sequence). CDR3 sequence: CAWSIQGGNEQFF. CDR3 bases: TGTGCCTGGAGTATCCAAGGGGGCAATGAGCAGTTCTTC.

This chain links TRBV30 with TRBJ2-6; possibly TRBD2 for D (5 bases). The CDR3 runs 13 residues. V was shortened by 4 bases and J by 2 bases, with 6 bases between the two germline ends. The V gene's germline CDR1 is GTSNPN and CDR2 SVGIG (reference sequence). The CDR3 here is CAWTRAGANVLTF. CDR3 nucleotides: TGTGCCTGGACGAGGGCTGGGGCCAACGTCCTGACTTTC.

The chain combines TRBV19 with TRBJ2-7; D not resolved. The V end was cut by 10 bases, the J end by 3 bases, with 19 bases between. The CDR3 has 14 amino acids. Germline V gives CDR1 LNHDA, CDR2 SQIVND (reference sequence). CDR3: CATTKTEKHYEQYF. The CDR3 region has the DNA TGTGCCACCACCAAGACGGAAAAACACTACGAGCAGTACTTC.

The J gene is TRBJ1-1, the V gene TRBV27, with TRBD1 matching over 8 bases. V lost 5 bases, J lost 1 base, and 6 bases stayed unmatched. The CDR3 is 15 amino acids. Germline V gives CDR1 MNHEY, CDR2 SMNVEV (reference sequence). The CDR3 sequence is CASSSRDRPNTEAFF. CDR3 bases: TGTGCCAGCAGTAGTAGGGACAGGCCGAACACTGAAGCTTTCTTT.

The chain combines TRBV20-1 with TRBJ2-5, with D perhaps assigned TRBD1 or TRBD2 (6 bases each). CDR3 length: 14 amino acids. V was clipped by 5 bases and J by 4 bases, with 17 bases between them. Germline V CDR1 and CDR2: DFQATT, SNEGSKA (reference sequence). As DNA, the CDR3 is TGCAGTGCTTCAGGGCCGGGGGCCGGAGAGACCCAGTACTTC. Its translation is CSASGPGAGETQYF.

The chain links TRBV4-2 to TRBJ2-5; 12 nucleotides align to TRBD2. J lost 5 bases, V lost 0 bases, and 4 bases had no gene match. This CDR3 spans 16 amino acids. The germline CDR1 and CDR2 sequences are LGHNA and YNFKEQ. For the CDR3, the DNA is TGTGCCAGCAGCCAAGATTCCCTAGCGGGAGGGGAGACCCAGTACTTC. This translates into CASSQDSLAGGETQYF.

The chain recombines TRBV28 with TRBJ2-7, with a possible D match to TRBD1 (5 bases). With 4 bases removed from V and 0 bases from J, the gap between germline ends came to 13 bases. Germline values: CDR1 MDHEN, CDR2 SYDVKM. This CDR3 region has 15 residues. Here the CDR3 reads CASSSNRTPSYEQYF. The CDR3 DNA reads TGTGCCAGCAGTTCCAATCGGACACCCTCCTACGAGCAGTACTTC.

V usage is TRBV29-1 and J usage is TRBJ2-1; unclear D gene. Trimming removed 6 bases at V and 0 bases at J, with 15 bases between. Germline CDR1 SQVTM, CDR2 ANQGSEA. This CDR3 is 15 amino acids long. The CDR3 here is CSVPIDGFSYNEQFF. DNA for the CDR3: TGCAGCGTCCCCATCGACGGGTTCTCCTACAATGAGCAGTTCTTC.

The J gene is TRBJ2-1, the V gene TRBV3-1; 7 bases fit TRBD2. The CDR3 has 14 residues. With 0 bases clipped from V and 9 bases from J, the junction kept 5 bases outside the gene matches. CDR1 is LGHDT, CDR2 YNNKEL, per germline (reference sequence). Here the CDR3 reads CASSQEAGVAEQFF. CDR3 DNA: TGTGCCAGCAGCCAAGAGGCGGGAGTGGCTGAGCAGTTCTTC.

J is TRBJ2-6 and V is TRBV20-1, with TRBD2 identical over 8 bases. Trimming cost V 3 bases and J 0 bases; bases outside gene matches: 1. Germline values: CDR1 DFQATT, CDR2 SNEGSKA (reference sequence). The CDR3 loop spans 15 amino acids. CDR3 loop: CSASGRASGANVLTF. CDR3 sequence (DNA): TGCAGTGCTAGCGGGAGGGCCTCTGGGGCCAACGTCCTGACTTTC.

The J gene is TRBJ2-2, the V gene TRBV29-1; maybe TRBD2 (5 bases). The CDR3 loop spans 14 amino acids. Trimming shortened V by 0 bases and J by 5 bases, and 10 bases separated the two germline ends. Germline values: CDR1 SQVTM, CDR2 ANQGSEA. CDR3 residues: CSVEDGPGTGELFF. The CDR3 DNA reads TGCAGCGTTGAAGATGGTCCGGGAACCGGGGAGCTGTTTTTT.

The V and J genes are TRBV29-1 and TRBJ2-3; TRBD2 matches 7 bases. V lost 4 bases and J lost 3; bases outside the gene matches: 4. This CDR3 spans 13 amino acids. Germline CDR1 is SQVTM and CDR2 is ANQGSEA. CDR3 amino acids: CSVVSGFTDTQYF. CDR3 DNA sequence: TGCAGCGTTGTTAGCGGGTTTACAGATACGCAGTATTTT.

CDR3 loop: CASSLEGGEDTQYF. The CDR3, as DNA: TGTGCCAGCAGCCTCGAGGGGGGTGAAGATACGCAGTATTTT. J is TRBJ2-3 and V is TRBV7-2, with D perhaps assigned TRBD1 or TRBD2 (6 bases each). Trimming took off 5 bases at V and 5 bases at J, with 14 bases between the two ends. The CDR3 is 14 residues long. Germline V gives CDR1 SGHTA, CDR2 FQGNSA. The full variable domain, with the rest looked up from reference TRBV7-2 and TRBJ2-3, is GAGVSQSPSNKVTEKGKDVELRCDPISGHTALYWYRQSLGQGLEFLIYFQGNSAPDKSGLPSDRFSAERTGGSVSTLTIQRTQQEDSAVYLCASSLEGGEDTQYFGPGTRLTVL.

This chain uses TRBV30 with TRBJ2-3; D is unclear. Germline V CDR1 and CDR2: GTSNPN, SVGIG (reference sequence). The CDR3 spans 11 residues. Trimming pared 1 base from V and 5 bases from J, leaving 4 bases between. The CDR3 DNA sequence: TGTGCCTGGAGTGGGCAAGATACGCAGTATTTT. The encoded protein is CAWSGQDTQYF.

This sequence joins TRBV29-1 and TRBJ2-3; 7 bases align to TRBD1. Germline CDR1 SQVTM, CDR2 ANQGSEA. The length of the CDR3 is 14 residues. The ends lost 6 bases at V and 4 bases at J; junction bases unmatched: 10. CDR3 region: CSVGVTGIPDTQYF. The CDR3 DNA reads as TGCAGCGTGGGAGTGACAGGGATACCAGATACGCAGTATTTT.

CDR3 in amino acids: CASSQDIGRSETQYF. CDR3 nucleotide sequence: TGTGCCAGCAGCCAAGATATAGGGCGGTCAGAGACCCAGTACTTC. The V gene is TRBV14, the J gene TRBJ2-5; D gene uncertain. Germline values: CDR1 SGHDN, CDR2 FVKESK. V was shortened by 0 bases and J by 4 bases, with 12 bases between the two germline ends. The CDR3 covers 15 residues.